Each of the 7 T cell receptor beta chains below was sequenced from the same sample in a study of T cells in Graves' hyperthyroidism and ophthalmopathy (dated 2019 in TCRdb). The library came from multiplex PCR. Instrument on record: Illumina HiSeq 2000. TCR beta CDR3 regions were amplified from RNA transcripts. The first round of RT-PCR for the TCR CDR3 was performed with the HTBI primer set and the Qiagen OneStep RT-PCR kit. TCRdb reprocessed the public reads (quality trimming at Q25 with fastp, clone calling with MiXCR) and kept in-frame beta chains. Merged by CDR3 protein, the rows form single entries marked with the most common genes and DNA. Counted in this sample were hundreds of thousands of distinct CDR3 sequences; 14% of them appeared once. About a tenth of the sample is held by the ten biggest clonotypes. The specimen sequenced was blood. These receptor sequences come from a woman between 18 and 30 years old with Graves' hyperthyroidism.

This clonotype was observed many times. J is TRBJ1-5 and V is TRBV5-5; 7 nucleotides agree with TRBD1. This CDR3 has 15 residues. Germline CDR1 reads SGHKS; CDR2 reads YYEKEE (reference sequence). The ends lost 3 bases at V and 3 bases at J; junction bases unmatched: 6. This chain's CDR3 is CASSSEGTVNQPQHF. As DNA, the CDR3 is TGTGCCAGCAGCTCCGAAGGGACAGTCAATCAGCCCCAGCATTTT.

V is TRBV7-6 and J is TRBJ2-7, with TRBD2 matching over 8 bases. Germline V lookup: CDR1 SGHVS, CDR2 FNYEAQ. V lost 3 bases and J lost 7; bases outside the gene matches: 8. This CDR3 region has 14 residues. CDR3 region: CASSFGGGAGEQYF. CDR3 DNA: TGTGCCAGCAGCTTCGGGGGGGGGGCGGGTGAGCAGTACTTC. Full variable domain (rest looked up from reference TRBV7-6 and TRBJ2-7): GAGVSQSPRYKVTKRGQDVALRCDPISGHVSLYWYRQALGQGPEFLTYFNYEAQQDKSGLPNDRFSAERPEGSISTLTIQRTEQRDSAMYRCASSFGGGAGEQYFGPGTRLTVT.

Concerning this clonotype: A junction boundary mismatches the germline segment, possibly from a read error. The rearrangement joins TRBV28 to TRBJ2-2; D uncertain. CDR3 length equals 15 residues. The germline CDR1 and CDR2 sequences are MDHEN and SYDVKM. The chain's CDR3 is CAGSLRVTNTGELFF. As DNA, the CDR3 is TGTGCCGGCAGTTTACGAGTCACTAACACCGGGGAGCTGTTTTTT. Looking up the rest from reference TRBV28 and TRBJ2-2 gives the full variable domain: DVKVTQSSRYLVKRTGEKVFLECVQDMDHENMFWYRQDPGLGLRLIYFSYDVKMKEKGDIPEGYSVSREKKERFSLILESASTNQTSMYLCAGSLRVTNTGELFFGEGSRLTVL.

This clonotype was seen many times. The CDR3 loop is CASSPSGTVYGYTF. CDR3 nucleotides: TGTGCCAGCTCACCAAGCGGGACAGTCTATGGCTACACCTTC. The chain uses TRBV18 and TRBJ1-2, with 7 bases fitting TRBD1. Germline V gene sequence: CDR1 KGHSH, CDR2 LQKENI. Trimming took 2 bases from V and 4 from J; bases not matched to a gene: 4. This CDR3 comprises 14 residues. Complete variable domain (other parts from reference TRBV18 and TRBJ1-2): NAGVMQNPRHLVRRRGQEARLRCSPMKGHSHVYWYRQLPEEGLKFMVYLQKENIIDESGMPKERFSAEFPKEGPSILRIQQVVRGDSAAYFCASSPSGTVYGYTFGSGTRLTVV.

This clonotype turned up a few times. The rearrangement uses TRBV20-1 and TRBJ2-7; D unclear. V was cut by 6 bases and J by 6 bases, with 18 bases left in between. CDR1 is DFQATT and CDR2 is SNEGSKA in the germline V gene (reference sequence). The CDR3 length is 13 residues. CDR3 region: CSAKPGLTGEQYF. The CDR3 region has the DNA TGCAGTGCAAAGCCCGGGCTGACGGGCGAGCAGTACTTC.

The chain is built from TRBV29-1 and TRBJ1-2; D is uncertain. The CDR3 has 15 amino acids. V gave up 4 bases and J gave up 5 bases, with 20 bases separating them. From germline, CDR1 is SQVTM and CDR2 ANQGSEA. The CDR3, as DNA: TGCAGCGTTGCGATACGCCGCGAAAGCGGGTATGGCTACACCTTC. This sequence encodes CSVAIRRESGYGYTF.

V is TRBV24-1 and J is TRBJ1-5, with 9 bases identical to TRBD1. CDR1 KGHDR and CDR2 SFDVKD come from the germline V gene. The CDR3 runs 17 residues. The V and J ends lost 4 bases and 4 bases, in that order; junction bases with no gene match: 10. CDR3 amino acids: CATSESGQGGPNQPQHF. The DNA for the CDR3 is TGTGCCACCAGTGAATCGGGACAGGGAGGGCCGAATCAGCCCCAGCATTTT.